This TCR beta chain came from a study of spatial heterogeneity in lung cancer. Background on the study: When follow-up PBMC samples existed, they were sequenced (at a median of about two years after resection). There were consistently more beta-chain sequences detected than alpha-chain sequences.

TCRdb re-derived calls from the 5' RACE reads in MiXCR, one entry per CDR3 protein. The repertoire holds about 120,000 distinct CDR3 sequences, with 12% as singletons. Time point given: blood at routine non-recurrence follow-up after resection. The authors sequenced whole RNA from tumor, nontumor lung or frozen PBMC without sorting. Findings of the study overall: Ubiquitous expanded tumor TCRs were observed in blood more at resection than follow-up.

CDR3 size: 14 residues. Germline V gene data show CDR1 as LGHNA and CDR2 as YNFKEQ. With 0 bases removed from V and 4 bases from J, the gap between germline ends came to 10 bases. This clonotype was seen more than once but under ten times. Antigen: not known. The material was PBMCs, obtained at follow-up. The sequence was collected from a male donor with early-stage non-small cell lung cancer. V and J are TRBV4-2 and TRBJ2-7, with unresolved D. CDR3 nucleotides: TGTGCCAGCAGCCAAGATCGCCATGGGTACGAGCAGTACTTC. Translating gives CASSQDRHGYEQYF.